Shown below are 27 T cell receptor beta chains from a single sample sequenced in a study of T cell responses to AZD1222 COVID-19 vaccine. TCRdb keeps only in-frame clones here, not all; method: immunoSEQ multiplex PCR. This sample has over 150,000 clones, with about 86% found just once. The starting material was peripheral blood, obtained 28 days after the second AZD1222 dose. The origin of the receptors is an adult who received the AZD1222 COVID-19 vaccine.

This clone was recorded a few times. CDR3 coding DNA: TGTGCCAGTAGTACCCAGGGAGGTGGGATTCACGAGCAGTACTTC. Its protein is CASSTQGGGIHEQYF. V gene TRBV19 combines with J gene TRBJ2-7; D possibly corresponds to TRBD2 (6 bases). The germline V gene has CDR1 LNHDA and CDR2 SQIVND (reference sequence). The CDR3 runs 15 residues. The ends were cut back, 4 bases at V and 5 bases at J, with 18 bases in the middle. Complete variable domain (other parts from reference TRBV19 and TRBJ2-7): DGGITQSPKYLFRKEGQNVTLSCEQNLNHDAMYWYRQDPGQGLRLIYYSQIVNDFQKGDIAEGYSVSREKKESFPLTVTSAQKNPTAFYLCASSTQGGGIHEQYFGPGTRLTVT.

The V and J genes are TRBV5-6 and TRBJ1-5; D unclear. Germline V gene data show CDR1 as SGHDT and CDR2 as YYEEEE. CDR3 size: 14 residues. The ends were cut back, 4 bases at V and 0 bases at J, with 8 bases in the middle. Written as DNA, the CDR3 is TGTGCCAGCAGCGGCGGCTATAGCAATCAGCCCCAGCATTTT. Amino acids: CASSGGYSNQPQHF.

DNA for the CDR3: TGTGCCAGCAGTTACTCGCTCCGACCGAACACTGAAGCTTTCTTT. Translating it yields CASSYSLRPNTEAFF. This chain connects TRBV6-2 or TRBV6-3 to TRBJ1-1; unclear D gene. In germline, CDR1 is MNHEY, CDR2 SVGEGT. The germline V and J ends were trimmed by 0 bases and 1 base, with 9 bases remaining between them. CDR3 length: 15 residues.

The J gene is TRBJ1-4, the V gene TRBV19, with D uncertain. CDR3 size: 16 residues. CDR1 is LNHDA and CDR2 is SQIVND in the germline V gene (reference sequence). The germline V and J ends were trimmed by 3 bases and 4 bases, with 15 bases remaining between them. The CDR3 region is CASSILGVLGNEKLFF. CDR3 DNA: TGTGCCAGTAGTATTCTTGGAGTCCTTGGTAATGAAAAACTGTTTTTT.

The rearrangement joins TRBV14 to TRBJ2-2; D remains ambiguous. The germline CDR1 and CDR2 sequences are SGHDN and FVKESK. The CDR3 spans 14 residues. V gave up 1 base and J gave up 3 bases, with 6 bases separating them. The CDR3 sequence: CASSQGLHTGELFF. CDR3 DNA sequence: TGTGCCAGCAGCCAAGGATTGCACACCGGGGAGCTGTTTTTT.

A word on this clone: Other DNA sequences in the sample encode the same CDR3. This sequence joins TRBV18 and TRBJ2-1; D is unresolved. V lost 4 bases, J lost 7 bases, and 5 bases lay in between. This CDR3 has 11 residues. The germline V gene encodes CDR1 KGHSH and CDR2 LQKENI. CDR3 sequence: CASSLGNEQFF. In DNA form, the CDR3 reads TGTGCCAGCTCACTCGGGAATGAGCAGTTCTTC.

This clone has just one count. This chain joins TRBV6-5 and TRBJ2-7; 8 bases are shared with TRBD2. Trimming took 8 bases from V and 2 from J; bases not matched to a gene: 11. In germline, CDR1 is MNHEY, CDR2 SVGAGI. The CDR3 is 15 amino acids. DNA of the CDR3: TGTGCCAGCTGGGGGCGGGGTAGCGGGACCTACGAGCAGTACTTC. It codes for CASWGRGSGTYEQYF.

This chain uses TRBV12-3 or TRBV12-4 with TRBJ1-1, with TRBD1 matching 8 bases. CDR3 size: 13 residues. Trimming at V came to 8 bases and at J to 4 bases, leaving 6 bases not matched to a gene. In DNA form, the CDR3 reads TGTGCCAGCGTACAAACAGGGGGCACTGAAGCTTTCTTT. It encodes CASVQTGGTEAFF.

The J gene is TRBJ1-5, the V gene TRBV10-2; 10 bases line up with TRBD1. The germline gives CDR1 WSHSY, CDR2 SAAADI. CDR3 length: 17 amino acids. Trimming took 8 bases from V and 2 from J; bases not matched to a gene: 12. In DNA form, the CDR3 reads TGCGCCAGCCGTACTGACAGGGGGCTTTTGGGCAATCAGCCCCAGCATTTT. Its translation is CASRTDRGLLGNQPQHF.

The chain links TRBV11-3 to TRBJ2-7; 9 bases align to TRBD1. Trimming removed 2 bases from V and 7 bases from J; junction bases left unmatched: 3. The CDR3 has 13 residues. Per germline, CDR1 SGHNT and CDR2 YENEEA. CDR3 nucleotides: TGTGCCAGCAGCTTACGAGGACAGGGGGAGCAGTACTTC. The encoded protein is CASSLRGQGEQYF.

The chain carries TRBV7-2 and TRBJ2-6; 9 bases align to TRBD1. This CDR3 spans 16 amino acids. Germline lookup yields CDR1 SGHTA and CDR2 FQGNSA. The V and J ends lost 11 bases and 0 bases, in that order; junction bases with no gene match: 8. The CDR3 region has the DNA TGTGCCGTAGACGAGACAGGGGGCTCTGGGGCCAACGTCCTGACTTTC. This encodes CAVDETGGSGANVLTF.

This chain uses TRBV19 with TRBJ1-3; weak D call: TRBD1 (6 bases). The CDR3 is 14 amino acids. Germline V gene data show CDR1 as LNHDA and CDR2 as SQIVND (reference sequence). V lost 5 bases to trimming and J lost 4 bases, with 12 bases between them. The CDR3 DNA is TGTGCCAGTAGTTCGGGGGCGCAAGGAAACACCATATATTTT. Protein: CASSSGAQGNTIYF.

The chain links TRBV18 to TRBJ2-5; a possible D gene is TRBD1 (5 bases). Germline CDR1 and CDR2: KGHSH and LQKENI. V lost 2 bases, J lost 4 bases, and 8 bases lay in between. The CDR3 totals 13 residues. CDR3 in DNA: TGTGCCAGCTCACCAAGCCAGGGAGAGACCCAGTACTTC. Its translation is CASSPSQGETQYF.

The chain combines TRBV5-8 with TRBJ1-1, with a tentative D call TRBD1 (5 bases). The CDR3 extends over 13 amino acids. V lost 3 bases to trimming and J lost 3 bases, with 9 bases between them. Per the germline V gene, CDR1 is SGHTS and CDR2 is YDEGEE. This CDR3 is CASSWGRDTEAFF. CDR3 sequence (DNA): TGTGCCAGCAGCTGGGGCAGAGACACTGAAGCTTTCTTT.

The rearrangement links TRBV6-2 or TRBV6-3 to TRBJ2-6; D might be TRBD2 (5 bases). There are 17 residues in the CDR3. V was trimmed by 7 bases and J by 0 bases, leaving 16 bases between them. The germline V gene encodes CDR1 MNHEY and CDR2 SVGEGT. The CDR3 protein is CASNPGLFRSGANVLTF. The DNA of the CDR3 is TGTGCCAGCAACCCCGGACTTTTCCGCTCTGGGGCCAACGTCCTGACTTTC.

CDR3 bases: TGTGCCAGCTCACTGAACTATGGCTACACCTTC. Amino acid sequence: CASSLNYGYTF. This chain joins TRBV18 and TRBJ1-2; no clear D gene. In germline, CDR1 is KGHSH, CDR2 LQKENI. V dropped 4 bases and J dropped 2 bases, with 2 bases sitting between them. CDR3 length: 11 amino acids. The full variable domain, rest sourced from reference TRBV18 and TRBJ1-2, is NAGVMQNPRHLVRRRGQEARLRCSPMKGHSHVYWYRQLPEEGLKFMVYLQKENIIDESGMPKERFSAEFPKEGPSILRIQQVVRGDSAAYFCASSLNYGYTFGSGTRLTVV.

The rearrangement uses TRBV5-5 and TRBJ1-2; tentatively, D is TRBD1 (5 bases). Trimming cost V 0 bases and J 0 bases, with 6 bases left between them. The CDR3 runs to 14 residues. CDR1 is SGHKS and CDR2 is YYEKEE in the germline V gene (reference sequence). For the CDR3, the DNA is TGTGCCAGCAGCTTGGGGGACCCTAACTATGGCTACACCTTC. Amino acid sequence: CASSLGDPNYGYTF.

This chain uses TRBV19 with TRBJ2-1; D is undetermined. This CDR3 region has 12 residues. The germline gives CDR1 LNHDA, CDR2 SQIVND (reference sequence). Between the trimmed V and J ends, which lost 4 bases and 10 bases, there was a span of 11 bases. The CDR3 DNA is TGTGCCAGTAGTACCGTGGGCTTGGAGCAGTTCTTC. As protein: CASSTVGLEQFF.

The CDR3 here is CAWVGTRTDSSYEQYF. Here the CDR3 DNA reads TGTGCCTGGGTGGGGACCCGGACTGATAGTTCCTACGAGCAGTACTTC. This chain joins TRBV30 and TRBJ2-7; D may correspond to TRBD1 or TRBD2 (5 bases each). The CDR3 length is 16 residues. In germline, CDR1 is GTSNPN, CDR2 SVGIG (reference sequence). V lost 5 bases and J lost 1, with 21 bases in between. Filled out from reference TRBV30 and TRBJ2-7, the complete variable domain reads SQTIHQWPATLVQPVGSPLSLECTVEGTSNPNLYWYRQAAGRGLQLLFYSVGIGQISSEVPQNLSASRPQDRQFILSSKKLLLSDSGFYLCAWVGTRTDSSYEQYFGPGTRLTVT.

J is TRBJ2-3 and V is TRBV5-6, with D possibly TRBD2 on 7 matching bases. The CDR3 sequence is 15 residues long. Trimming shortened V by 3 bases and J by 1 base, and 12 bases separated the two germline ends. In germline, CDR1 is SGHDT, CDR2 YYEEEE. The CDR3 bases are TGTGCCAGCAGCTGGGGGGGCCTTGGCACAGATACGCAGTATTTT. Its translation: CASSWGGLGTDTQYF.

The V and J genes are TRBV7-9 and TRBJ1-3, with a tentative D call TRBD1 (5 bases). Germline V gene sequence: CDR1 SEHNR, CDR2 FQNEAQ (reference sequence). V was trimmed by 5 bases and J by 7 bases, leaving 18 bases between them. The CDR3 loop spans 15 amino acids. The CDR3 DNA reads as TGTGCCAGCAGCAAAGCCCCGGACACGACCAACACCATATATTTT. It yields the protein CASSKAPDTTNTIYF.

The CDR3 spells CASRSDREYGYTF. CDR3 coding DNA: TGTGCCAGCAGATCGGACAGGGAATATGGCTACACCTTC. V usage is TRBV4-2 and J usage is TRBJ1-2, with TRBD1 matching over 8 bases. Germline lookup yields CDR1 LGHNA and CDR2 YNFKEQ. CDR3 length equals 13 residues. The trim removed 6 bases at V and 5 bases at J, leaving 5 bases unmatched.

This chain links TRBV19 with TRBJ1-5; no firm D call. The CDR3 has 17 residues. Germline lookup yields CDR1 LNHDA and CDR2 SQIVND (reference sequence). Trimming pared 3 bases from V and 0 bases from J, leaving 15 bases between. DNA of the CDR3: TGTGCCAGTAGTATCGGTCAGTATGACTATAGCAATCAGCCCCAGCATTTT. It is translated as CASSIGQYDYSNQPQHF.

V and J are TRBV6-1 and TRBJ2-3, with 8 bases that match TRBD2. The germline CDR1 and CDR2 sequences are MNHNS and SASEGT. The V and J ends lost 1 base and 6 bases, in that order; junction bases with no gene match: 3. The CDR3 is 14 residues long. The DNA for the CDR3 is TGTGCCAGCAGTGAAGTTAGCGGGGTTGATACGCAGTATTTT. Its translation is CASSEVSGVDTQYF.

The chain recombines TRBV28 with TRBJ2-3; 8 bases agree with TRBD2. The CDR3 sequence is 15 residues long. CDR1 and CDR2 from the germline V gene are MDHEN and SYDVKM. V lost 6 bases to trimming and J lost 3 bases; unmatched junction nucleotides: 8. CDR3: CASRRSGERTDTQYF. The CDR3 nucleotides read TGTGCCAGCAGACGTAGCGGGGAGAGGACAGATACGCAGTATTTT.

V gene TRBV18 combines with J gene TRBJ2-1, with 7 bases that match TRBD2. The CDR3 loop spans 16 amino acids. Per germline, CDR1 KGHSH and CDR2 LQKENI. The trim removed 6 bases at V and 6 bases at J, leaving 14 bases unmatched. The CDR3 spells CASSVGSGVDVNEQFF. CDR3 DNA: TGTGCCAGCTCCGTGGGGAGCGGGGTCGACGTCAATGAGCAGTTCTTC.

This chain connects TRBV7-9 to TRBJ2-1; 10 nucleotides match TRBD1. The CDR3 has 14 amino acids. Germline trimming cut 5 bases from V and 8 bases from J; bases unmatched to any gene: 6. Germline CDR1 is SEHNR and CDR2 is FQNEAQ (reference sequence). CDR3 in DNA: TGTGCCAGCAGCCGGACAGGGGGTTTAGATGAGCAGTTCTTC. The encoded protein is CASSRTGGLDEQFF.